The 32 T cell receptor beta chains in this list originate from one sample, sequenced in a study of blood T cells in healthy people across ages. Combining a sample-barcoded 5' primer with a J-beta primer mix, a second PCR ran for about 7 to 12 cycles. TCRdb passed the 5' RACE reads through MiXCR, listing each CDR3 protein once. This table has roughly 1 million distinct CDR3 sequences, 20% to 25% appearing once. This same sample was also taken into another study, of T cells of mothers and their children.

Source material: blood. These receptors originate from a girl aged 2 to 9 in good health.

The chain has TRBV5-1 and TRBJ1-2; D might be TRBD1 (5 bases). CDR1 is SGHRS and CDR2 is YFSETQ in the germline V gene. CDR3 length equals 15 residues. V was trimmed by 3 bases and J by 3 bases, leaving 15 bases between them. CDR3 DNA sequence: TGCGCCAGCAGCTCCCTTGGTAGGGGTGACTATGGCTACACCTTC. It encodes CASSSLGRGDYGYTF. Filled out from reference TRBV5-1 and TRBJ1-2, the complete variable domain reads KAGVTQTPRYLIKTRGQQVTLSCSPISGHRSVSWYQQTPGQGLQFLFEYFSETQRNKGNFPGRFSGRQFSNSRSEMNVSTLELGDSALYLCASSSLGRGDYGYTFGSGTRLTVV.

This rearrangement joins TRBV7-2 to TRBJ2-7; 8 nucleotides line up with TRBD1. V lost 8 bases, J lost 2 bases, and 8 bases stayed unmatched. The CDR3 consists of 14 residues. Germline V gives CDR1 SGHTA, CDR2 FQGNSA. DNA of the CDR3: TGTGCCAGCCTCCGGGACAGGTCCCCCTACGAGCAGTACTTC. Its protein is CASLRDRSPYEQYF. The complete variable domain, with remaining parts taken from reference TRBV7-2 and TRBJ2-7, reads GAGVSQSPSNKVTEKGKDVELRCDPISGHTALYWYRQSLGQGLEFLIYFQGNSAPDKSGLPSDRFSAERTGGSVSTLTIQRTQQEDSAVYLCASLRDRSPYEQYFGPGTRLTVT.

This chain joins TRBV7-3 and TRBJ1-2; no firm D call. V was trimmed by 3 bases and J by 4 bases, leaving 9 bases between them. This CDR3 contains 13 residues. Germline V lookup: CDR1 SGHTA, CDR2 FQGTGA. DNA of the CDR3: TGTGCCAGCAGCTTCGAGGGCACCTATGGCTACACCTTC. Protein product: CASSFEGTYGYTF.

This clonotype was observed a few times. The V call is TRBV12-3 or TRBV12-4, the J call TRBJ2-4; D not certain. Trimming pared 4 bases from V and 0 bases from J, leaving 10 bases between. The CDR3 sequence is 15 residues long. The CDR3 is CASSYDTAAKNIQYF. In DNA, the CDR3 is TGTGCCAGCAGTTATGACACAGCAGCCAAAAACATTCAGTACTTC.

The rearrangement links TRBV12-3 or TRBV12-4 to TRBJ2-1, with TRBD2 as a possible D gene (6 bases). The V end was cut by 5 bases, the J end by 4 bases, with 15 bases between. The CDR3 covers 15 residues. The CDR3 region is CASSQGDSGYNEQFF. CDR3 DNA sequence: TGTGCCAGCAGTCAAGGGGACTCGGGGTACAATGAGCAGTTCTTC.

V usage is TRBV27 and J usage is TRBJ2-5; tentative D call: TRBD2 (5 bases). CDR1 is MNHEY, CDR2 SMNVEV, per germline (reference sequence). The V end lost 8 bases, the J end lost 1 base, and 14 bases lay between the germline ends. The CDR3 runs 14 residues. Written as DNA, the CDR3 is TGTGCCAGCGCCGAGCGGCTTTTCCAAGAGACCCAGTACTTC. This encodes CASAERLFQETQYF.

V gene TRBV4-2 combines with J gene TRBJ2-7, with D possibly TRBD1 on 5 matching bases. The germline CDR1 and CDR2 sequences are LGHNA and YNFKEQ. V was clipped by 1 base and J by 2 bases, with 18 bases between them. The CDR3 sequence is 17 residues long. The CDR3 coding sequence is TGTGCCAGCAGCCAAGGAGTCAGTGGGGCCGGAGCCTACGAGCAGTACTTC. The encoded protein is CASSQGVSGAGAYEQYF.

This clonotype was counted only a few times. V and J are TRBV29-1 and TRBJ2-1; no definite D call. Germline assignment: CDR1 SQVTM and CDR2 ANQGSEA. The CDR3 is 11 residues long. The V gene lost 7 bases and the J gene lost 0 bases, with 4 bases spanning the gap. CDR3 sequence (DNA): TGCAGCGCGATCTCCTACAATGAGCAGTTCTTC. Its translation is CSAISYNEQFF.

The rearrangement uses TRBV20-1 and TRBJ1-2; maybe TRBD1 (6 bases). The germline CDR1 and CDR2 sequences are DFQATT and SNEGSKA (reference sequence). V dropped 1 base and J dropped 0 bases, with 9 bases sitting between them. The CDR3 covers 14 residues. CDR3 region: CSARGQVSNYGYTF. The CDR3 coding sequence is TGCAGTGCTAGAGGACAGGTCTCTAACTATGGCTACACCTTC.

The chain carries TRBV12-3 or TRBV12-4 and TRBJ1-4; D not resolved. Deletions cut 7 bases from V and 5 bases from J, with 11 bases between. There are 13 residues in the CDR3. The CDR3 DNA sequence: TGTGCCAGCATCCGGACGGAAAATGAAAAACTGTTTTTT. It encodes CASIRTENEKLFF.

The rearrangement joins TRBV20-1 to TRBJ2-5, with 8 bases matching TRBD1. The assigned J gene may be wrong: the sequence end matches TRBJ2-7 better. CDR1 and CDR2 (germline): DFQATT, SNEGSKA (reference sequence). The CDR3 covers 15 residues. CDR3 nucleotide sequence: TGCAGTGCCCTCACGCCCGGGACAGGTCCCTACGAGCAGTACTTC. This gives the protein CSALTPGTGPYEQYF.

The chain carries TRBV9 and TRBJ1-6, with 10 bases that match TRBD1. The CDR3 consists of 14 residues. Germline trimming cut 4 bases from V and 10 bases from J; bases unmatched to any gene: 5. Germline V CDR1 and CDR2: SGDLS, YYNGEE. CDR3 coding DNA: TGTGCCAGCAGCCCACCGGGACAGGGGTCACCCCTCCACTTT. Amino acids: CASSPPGQGSPLHF. Supplemented by reference TRBV9 and TRBJ1-6, the full variable domain reads DSGVTQTPKHLITATGQRVTLRCSPRSGDLSVYWYQQSLDQGLQFLIQYYNGEERAKGNILERFSAQQFPDLHSELNLSSLELGDSALYFCASSPPGQGSPLHFGNGTRLTVT.

J is TRBJ2-3 and V is TRBV27; D gene uncertain. The CDR3 totals 16 residues. The ends were cut back, 6 bases at V and 5 bases at J, with 21 bases in the middle. CDR1 MNHEY and CDR2 SMNVEV come from the germline V gene (reference sequence). The CDR3 DNA reads as TGTGCCAGCAGCCGTCGATCCTCACCCCTGGGAGATACGCAGTATTTT. Its protein product is CASSRRSSPLGDTQYF.

The sample holds a few counts of this clonotype. A much larger clone is a single base away; this may be a read error. The rearrangement links TRBV4-3 to TRBJ2-1; 9 positions agree with TRBD1. This CDR3 has 14 amino acids. CDR1 LGHNA and CDR2 YSLEER come from the germline V gene. CDR3 coding DNA: TGCGCCGGCAGCCAAGGACAGGGGAGGTATGAGCAGTTCTTC. This codes for CAGSQGQGRYEQFF.

The chain combines TRBV28 with TRBJ1-5, with D possibly being TRBD1 (6 bases). Trimming left V 3 bases short and J 4 bases short, with 13 bases between. Per germline, CDR1 MDHEN and CDR2 SYDVKM. The CDR3 totals 15 residues. The CDR3 DNA is TGTGCCAGCAGTTTGAGGGGGTTTGGGAATCAGCCCCAGCATTTT. This gives the protein CASSLRGFGNQPQHF.

The chain links TRBV6-4 to TRBJ2-3; D is unresolved. Trimming left V 10 bases short and J 5 bases short, with 16 bases between. Germline loops: CDR1 MRHNA, CDR2 SNTAGT. This CDR3 has 13 amino acids. CDR3: CATSFTQRDTQYF. CDR3 in DNA: TGTGCCACCAGCTTTACCCAAAGAGATACGCAGTATTTT.

The V call is TRBV9, the J call TRBJ2-3; 7 positions match TRBD2. Germline CDR1 reads SGDLS; CDR2 reads YYNGEE. The length of the CDR3 is 15 residues. Unmatched junction bases numbered 7, after V lost 1 base and J lost 5 bases. This CDR3 reads CASSVSGAEEDTQYF. In DNA form, the CDR3 reads TGTGCCAGCAGCGTAAGCGGGGCCGAAGAAGATACGCAGTATTTT. Full variable domain (rest looked up from reference TRBV9 and TRBJ2-3): DSGVTQTPKHLITATGQRVTLRCSPRSGDLSVYWYQQSLDQGLQFLIQYYNGEERAKGNILERFSAQQFPDLHSELNLSSLELGDSALYFCASSVSGAEEDTQYFGPGTRLTVL.

This clonotype was counted only a few times. V and J are TRBV6-5 and TRBJ2-5; 10 bases are shared with TRBD2. The end of the DNA is better explained by TRBJ2-7, so the J call may be wrong. The CDR3 totals 17 residues. CDR1 and CDR2 (germline): MNHEY, SVGAGI. CDR3 DNA: TGTGCCAGCAGTTCCGGGACTAGCGACTCTTCGCCCTACGAGCAGTACTTC. Translated: CASSSGTSDSSPYEQYF.

The J gene is TRBJ2-7, the V gene TRBV12-5; the match to TRBD2 covers 10 bases. This CDR3 spans 17 amino acids. With V trimmed by 6 bases and J by 2 bases, 13 bases remained unmatched. Germline CDR1 reads LGHNT; CDR2 reads FRNRAP. CDR3 sequence: CASGVTSGREYPYEQYF. The CDR3 bases are TGTGCTAGTGGCGTGACTAGCGGGCGCGAGTACCCCTACGAGCAGTACTTC. Together with reference TRBV12-5 and TRBJ2-7, the CDR3 gives the full variable domain: DARVTQTPRHKVTEMGQEVTMRCQPILGHNTVFWYRQTMMQGLELLAYFRNRAPLDDSGMPKDRFSAEMPDATLATLKIQPSEPRDSAVYFCASGVTSGREYPYEQYFGPGTRLTVT.

This clonotype has only a few counts. The chain carries TRBV6-1 and TRBJ1-2, with 7 bases matching TRBD1. CDR3 length equals 13 residues. Germline values: CDR1 MNHNS, CDR2 SASEGT. J gave up 6 bases and V 5 bases, and 6 bases lay outside the gene matches. As DNA, the CDR3 is TGTGCCAGCAGTCTAACGACAGGGAATGGCTACACCTTC. As protein: CASSLTTGNGYTF.

The chain recombines TRBV10-3 with TRBJ2-5; possible D gene TRBD1, 5 bases. The CDR3 runs 15 residues. Germline assignment: CDR1 ENHRY and CDR2 SYGVKD. V dropped 2 bases and J dropped 2 bases, with 12 bases sitting between them. The CDR3 DNA reads TGTGCCATCAGTGAGCTCTCGACAGATCAAGAGACCCAGTACTTC. Amino acids: CAISELSTDQETQYF.

The CDR3 loop reads CSARDLRLAEVAQYF. The CDR3 DNA reads TGCAGTGCTAGAGATCTGAGACTAGCGGAAGTGGCGCAGTATTTT. The chain couples TRBV20-1 to TRBJ2-3, with TRBD2 identical over 9 bases. Germline-derived CDR1 and CDR2 are DFQATT and SNEGSKA (reference sequence). The J segment lost 10 bases and the V segment lost 0 bases, leaving 11 bases of the junction unmatched. The CDR3 has 15 residues.

This clonotype was detected a few times. This chain links TRBV5-1 with TRBJ2-5, with a possible D match to TRBD2 (5 bases). The CDR3 length is 17 residues. CDR1 and CDR2 from the germline V gene are SGHRS and YFSETQ. V lost 0 bases, J lost 3 bases, and 18 bases lay in between. As DNA, the CDR3 is TGCGCCAGCAGCTTGGAAGTGCGGGCGTCCGAAAAAGAGACCCAGTACTTC. Residues: CASSLEVRASEKETQYF.

This clonotype was detected only a few times. The V call is TRBV3-1, the J call TRBJ2-1, with 11 nucleotides matching TRBD2. With V trimmed by 5 bases and J by 6 bases, 12 bases remained unmatched. Germline V lookup: CDR1 LGHDT, CDR2 YNNKEL (reference sequence). This CDR3 has 17 residues. The CDR3 sequence is CASSATSGSLFGNEQFF. CDR3 DNA: TGTGCCAGCAGCGCTACTAGCGGGAGCCTCTTCGGCAATGAGCAGTTCTTC.

V gene TRBV12-3 or TRBV12-4 combines with J gene TRBJ2-5; D could derive from TRBD1 or TRBD2 (5 bases each). Deletions cut 8 bases from V and 5 bases from J, with 12 bases between. This CDR3 has 12 amino acids. CDR3 protein: CASRDGRETQYF. CDR3 nucleotides: TGTGCCAGCCGGGACGGAAGGGAGACCCAGTACTTC.

This clonotype was found a few times. This rearrangement joins TRBV20-1 to TRBJ2-6; D might be TRBD2 (5 bases). V lost 3 bases and J 0 bases, leaving 12 bases between the germline ends. The CDR3 has 16 residues. CDR1 is DFQATT, CDR2 SNEGSKA, per germline (reference sequence). This chain's CDR3 is CSARETRASGANVLTF. CDR3 in DNA: TGCAGTGCTAGGGAAACTAGGGCCTCTGGGGCCAACGTCCTGACTTTC.

The table lists this clonotype with a count of one. The V gene is TRBV12-3 or TRBV12-4, the J gene TRBJ1-1, with a possible D match to TRBD1 (6 bases). CDR3 length: 15 amino acids. The V end lost 6 bases, the J end lost 2 bases, and 16 bases lay between the germline ends. As DNA, the CDR3 is TGTGCCAGCAGCGATAACAGGGAGGGAAACACTGAAGCTTTCTTT. This translates into CASSDNREGNTEAFF.

The chain links TRBV20-1 to TRBJ2-6; D is ambiguous. Trimming stripped 3 bases from V and 0 bases from J, with 6 bases between. CDR1 is DFQATT, CDR2 SNEGSKA, per germline (reference sequence). The CDR3 spans 14 residues. In nucleotides, the CDR3 is TGCAGTGCTAGCGAGGACTCTGGGGCCAACGTCCTGACTTTC. This codes for CSASEDSGANVLTF.

This clonotype has just a few counts. V gene TRBV28 combines with J gene TRBJ1-1; D remains unclear. Trimming left V 6 bases short and J 0 bases short, with 20 bases between. Per the germline V gene, CDR1 is MDHEN and CDR2 is SYDVKM. The CDR3 is 17 amino acids. The CDR3 DNA reads as TGTGCCAGCAGCCCTGTAGGGAGGGAAGACATGAACACTGAAGCTTTCTTT. Translation gives CASSPVGREDMNTEAFF.

This clonotype was seen a few times. The chain uses TRBV4-1 and TRBJ2-5, with D tentatively TRBD2 (6 bases). Per germline, CDR1 MGHRA and CDR2 YSYEKL. The CDR3 extends over 13 amino acids. The V end lost 1 base, the J end lost 10 bases, and 13 bases lay between the germline ends. In DNA, the CDR3 is TGCGCCAGCAGCCAAGTGTATTCCGGGGGCCAGTACTTC. It yields the protein CASSQVYSGGQYF.

The chain joins TRBV7-2 to TRBJ2-5; 9 bases line up with TRBD2. The length of the CDR3 is 14 residues. Germline CDR1 is SGHTA and CDR2 is FQGNSA. V was pared by 3 bases and J by 4 bases, with 3 bases of the junction left unmatched. CDR3 bases: TGTGCCAGCAGCTTTAGCGGGGGAGGAGAGACCCAGTACTTC. This encodes CASSFSGGGETQYF.

The genes are TRBV28 and TRBJ2-1; 12 bases are a match to TRBD2. The J call may be in error: the DNA end matches TRBJ2-5 better. CDR1 MDHEN and CDR2 SYDVKM come from the germline V gene. The CDR3 length is 17 residues. The CDR3 here is CASTTFRTSGDQETQYF. CDR3 nucleotide sequence: TGTGCCAGCACCACCTTCCGGACTAGCGGGGATCAAGAGACCCAGTACTTC.